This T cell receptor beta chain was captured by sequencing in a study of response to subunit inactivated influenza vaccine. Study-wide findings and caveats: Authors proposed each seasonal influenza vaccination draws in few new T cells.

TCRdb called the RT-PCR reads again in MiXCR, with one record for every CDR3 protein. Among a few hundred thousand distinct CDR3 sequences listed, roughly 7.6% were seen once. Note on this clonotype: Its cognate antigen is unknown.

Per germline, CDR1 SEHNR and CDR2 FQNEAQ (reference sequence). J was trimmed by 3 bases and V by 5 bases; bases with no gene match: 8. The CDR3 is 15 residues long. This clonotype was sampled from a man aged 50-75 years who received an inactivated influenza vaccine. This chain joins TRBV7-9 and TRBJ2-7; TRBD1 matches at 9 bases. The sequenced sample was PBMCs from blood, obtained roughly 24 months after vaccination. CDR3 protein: CASSPAWDRDYEQYF. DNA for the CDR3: TGTGCCAGCAGCCCAGCCTGGGACAGGGACTACGAGCAGTACTTC. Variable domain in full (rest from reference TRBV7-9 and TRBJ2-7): DTGVSQNPRHKITKRGQNVTFRCDPISEHNRLYWYRQTLGQGPEFLTYFQNEAQLEKSRLLSDRFSAERPKGSFSTLEIQRTEQGDSAMYLCASSPAWDRDYEQYFGPGTRLTVT.